A selection of T cell receptor beta chains follows, all from one sample in a study of T-cell reconstitution after alpha-beta-depleted transplantation in children. In TCRdb, the PCR reads were re-called with MiXCR into one record per CDR3 protein. The repertoire holds some 200,000 distinct CDR3 sequences, about 15% seen once, with 13% in the top ten. The specimen comprised PBMCs from the stem cell graft donor, sampled from the stem cell graft. Every receptor here comes from a human donor who donated a stem cell graft to a child with acute lymphoblastic leukemia. The CDR3 runs from the conserved cysteine through the conserved F or W. The D gene is left open where the match is weak. The size field is filled for only some rows; it gives once, few, many or a size class.

v_call	j_call	d_call	clone_size	cdr3_aa	cdr3_nt
TRBV5-1	TRBJ2-6	-	-	CASSLDREAGANGLTF	TGCGCCAGCAGCTTGGACAGGGAGGCTGGGGCCAACGGCCTGACTTTC
TRBV5-1	TRBJ2-1	-	many	CASSLAQARDEQFF	TGCGCCAGCAGCTTGGCCCAGGCTAGGGATGAGCAGTTCTTC
TRBV7-9	TRBJ2-7	TRBD1	many	CASRRTGGPYEQYF	TGTGCCAGCAGGAGGACAGGGGGTCCCTACGAGCAGTACTTC
TRBV5-1	TRBJ2-3	-	many	CASSLIAVTDTQYF	TGCGCCAGCAGCTTGATAGCAGTCACAGATACGCAGTATTTT
TRBV20-1	TRBJ2-3	TRBD2	few	CSAAGGGPLYGGQYF	TGCAGTGCCGCGGGGGGGGGACCCCTCTATGGTGGGCAGTATTTT
TRBV29-1	TRBJ2-6	-	many	CSVEDAGTGANVLTF	TGCAGCGTTGAAGATGCAGGGACTGGGGCCAACGTCCTGACTTTC
TRBV13	TRBJ2-1	-	-	CASSFDGNYNEQFF	TGTGCCAGCAGCTTTGATGGCAACTACAATGAGCAGTTCTTC
TRBV4-2	TRBJ1-5	TRBD1	many	CASSLGQGVSNQPQHF	TGTGCCAGCAGCCTTGGACAGGGGGTGAGCAATCAGCCCCAGCATTTT
TRBV15	TRBJ2-1	-	many	CATSRASSNLRQFF	TGTGCCACCAGCCGGGCTAGCTCGAACCTGAGGCAGTTCTTC
TRBV12-3/TRBV12-4	TRBJ2-1	-	many	CASTSDPPYNEQFF	TGTGCCAGCACCTCCGATCCCCCCTACAATGAGCAGTTCTTC
TRBV5-1	TRBJ1-1	-	many	CASSPTEKNTEAFF	TGCGCCAGCAGCCCGACAGAAAAGAACACTGAAGCTTTCTTT
TRBV20-1	TRBJ1-2	-	many	CSARDHPDGPYGYTF	TGCAGTGCTAGAGATCACCCCGACGGGCCCTATGGCTACACCTTC
TRBV5-1	TRBJ2-5	TRBD1	many	CASSFMAGTGGETQYF	TGCGCCAGCAGCTTTATGGCCGGGACAGGGGGAGAGACCCAGTACTTC
TRBV20-1	TRBJ1-1	-	many	CSARDRVYTEAFF	TGCAGTGCTAGAGACCGGGTCTACACTGAAGCTTTCTTT
TRBV10-3	TRBJ2-7	TRBD1	few	CAITRDRATYEQYF	TGTGCCATCACCCGGGACAGGGCGACCTACGAGCAGTACTTC
TRBV24-1	TRBJ2-5	-	many	CATSDFGEETQYF	TGTGCCACCAGTGATTTTGGAGAAGAGACCCAGTACTTC
TRBV11-2	TRBJ2-1	TRBD2	-	CASIRIGGGPSGRGEQFF	TGTGCCAGCATAAGGATCGGGGGGGGGCCTAGCGGGAGAGGAGAGCAGTTCTTC
TRBV7-9	TRBJ2-1	-	many	CASSPQRAIGDEQFF	TGTGCCAGCAGCCCACAACGGGCCATAGGCGATGAGCAGTTCTTC
TRBV5-1	TRBJ1-1	-	-	CASSPAGNRNTEAFF	TGCGCCAGCAGCCCCGCGGGGAACCGAAACACTGAAGCTTTCTTT
TRBV20-1	TRBJ2-1	TRBD1	many	CSARGGTGVYNEQFF	TGCAGTGCTAGAGGTGGGACAGGGGTTTACAATGAGCAGTTCTTC
TRBV5-5	TRBJ2-3	TRBD1	many	CASSLTGTGADTQYF	TGTGCCAGCAGCTTGACCGGGACAGGGGCAGATACGCAGTATTTT
TRBV10-3	TRBJ2-7	-	-	CAISQGSYYEQYF	TGTGCCATCAGCCAGGGATCCTACTACGAGCAGTACTTC
TRBV25-1	TRBJ2-7	-	many	CASSLRGQVGF	TGTGCCAGCAGTCTGAGAGGGCAAGTGGGCTTC
TRBV20-1	TRBJ1-6	-	many	CSAKGEVNSPLHF	TGCAGTGCTAAGGGGGAGGTTAATTCACCCCTCCACTTT
TRBV9	TRBJ1-5	-	many	CASSPLTIDQPQHF	TGTGCCAGCAGCCCTTTAACGATCGATCAGCCCCAGCATTTT